A single T cell receptor (beta chain) is shown here with its context. Antigen unknown. This entry is derived from a study of a mutant IDH1 vaccine in newly diagnosed glioma. Overall study: Vaccination began 4-6 weeks post radiotherapy alone, or with temozolomide cycles.

Generated by immunoSEQ multiplex PCR, the TCRdb table keeps only in-frame clones and is missing some. The repertoire includes more than 35,000 clones, 81% of them detected once, and 4.7% sits in the top ten. Germline V gene sequence: CDR1 MNHEY, CDR2 SMNVEV (reference sequence). The V and J ends lost 3 bases and 4 bases, in that order; junction bases with no gene match: 6. The CDR3 has 15 residues. Noted time point: week 35, safety follow-up. The vaccine gave 300 ug of a 20-mer mutant IDH1 peptide subcutaneously per dose. V is TRBV27 and J is TRBJ2-5; TRBD2 agrees at 9 bases. The sequence derives from a woman aged 40 to 50 with glioma. Some clones in this sample may be carry-over from other donors' samples. This sample comprised PBMCs, obtained from a glioma patient whose treatment included an IDH1 peptide vaccine. CDR3 coding DNA: TGTGCCAGCAGTTTGATTAGCGGGAGTGGAGAGACCCAGTACTTC. As protein: CASSLISGSGETQYF.